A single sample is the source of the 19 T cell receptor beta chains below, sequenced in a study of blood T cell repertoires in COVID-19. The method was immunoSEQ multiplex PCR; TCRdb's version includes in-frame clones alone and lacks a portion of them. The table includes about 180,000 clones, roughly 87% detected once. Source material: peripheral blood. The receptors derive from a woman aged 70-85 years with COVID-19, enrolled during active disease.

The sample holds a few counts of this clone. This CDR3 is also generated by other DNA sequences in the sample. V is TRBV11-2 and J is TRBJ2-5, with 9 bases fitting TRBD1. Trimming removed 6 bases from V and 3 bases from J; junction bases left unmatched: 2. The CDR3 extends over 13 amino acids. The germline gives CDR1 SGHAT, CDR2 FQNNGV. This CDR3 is CASSRDREETQYF. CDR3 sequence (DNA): TGTGCCAGCAGTCGGGACAGGGAAGAGACCCAGTACTTC.

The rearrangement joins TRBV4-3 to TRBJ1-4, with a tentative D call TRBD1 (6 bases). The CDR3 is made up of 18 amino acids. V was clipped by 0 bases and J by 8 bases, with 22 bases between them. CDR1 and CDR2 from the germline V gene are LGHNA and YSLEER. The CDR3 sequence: CASSQDLIRGGFGEKLFF. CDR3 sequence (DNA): TGCGCCAGCAGCCAAGATCTTATCAGGGGTGGATTTGGAGAAAAACTGTTTTTT.

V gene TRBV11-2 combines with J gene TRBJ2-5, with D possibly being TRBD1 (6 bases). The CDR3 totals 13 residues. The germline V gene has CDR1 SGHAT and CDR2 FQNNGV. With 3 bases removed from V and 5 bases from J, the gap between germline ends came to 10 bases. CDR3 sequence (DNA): TGTGCCAGCAGCTTGGGTCAGGGGGAGACCCAGTACTTC. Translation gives CASSLGQGETQYF.

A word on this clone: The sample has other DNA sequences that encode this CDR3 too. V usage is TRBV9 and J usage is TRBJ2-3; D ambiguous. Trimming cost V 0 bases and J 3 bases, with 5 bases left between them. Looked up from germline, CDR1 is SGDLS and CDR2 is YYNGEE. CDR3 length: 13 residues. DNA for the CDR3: TGTGCCAGCAGCGTAGCGGGTACAGATACGCAGTATTTT. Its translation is CASSVAGTDTQYF.

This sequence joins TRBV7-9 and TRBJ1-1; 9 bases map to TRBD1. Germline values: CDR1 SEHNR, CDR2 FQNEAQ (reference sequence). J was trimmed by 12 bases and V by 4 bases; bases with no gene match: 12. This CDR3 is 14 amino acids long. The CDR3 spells CASSYGQGPLNTFF. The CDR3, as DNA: TGTGCCAGCAGCTACGGACAGGGGCCTCTCAACACTTTCTTT.

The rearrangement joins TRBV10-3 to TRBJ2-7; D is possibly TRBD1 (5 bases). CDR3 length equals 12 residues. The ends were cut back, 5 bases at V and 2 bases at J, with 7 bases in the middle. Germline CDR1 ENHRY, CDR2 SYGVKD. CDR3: CAISPDTYEQYF. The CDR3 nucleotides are TGTGCCATCAGTCCGGACACCTACGAGCAGTACTTC.

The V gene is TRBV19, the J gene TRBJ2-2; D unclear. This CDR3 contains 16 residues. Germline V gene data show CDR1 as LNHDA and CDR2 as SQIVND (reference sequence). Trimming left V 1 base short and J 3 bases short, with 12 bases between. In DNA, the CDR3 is TGTGCCAGTAGTATAGGGCCGCGGCCGGACACCGGGGAGCTGTTTTTT. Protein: CASSIGPRPDTGELFF.

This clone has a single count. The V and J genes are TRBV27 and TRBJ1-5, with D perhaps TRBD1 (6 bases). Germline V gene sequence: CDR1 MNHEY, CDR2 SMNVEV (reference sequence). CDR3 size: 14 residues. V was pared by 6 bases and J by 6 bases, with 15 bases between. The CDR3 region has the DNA TGTGCCAGCAGGCCAGGACAGTATTTTCAGCCCCAGCATTTT. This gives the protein CASRPGQYFQPQHF.

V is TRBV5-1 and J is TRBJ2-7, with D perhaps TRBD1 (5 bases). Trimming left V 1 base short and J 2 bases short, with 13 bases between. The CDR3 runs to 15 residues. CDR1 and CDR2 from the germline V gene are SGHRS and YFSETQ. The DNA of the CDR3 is TGCGCCAGCAGCTTGTTGTCAGGGATAACCTACGAGCAGTACTTC. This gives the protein CASSLLSGITYEQYF.

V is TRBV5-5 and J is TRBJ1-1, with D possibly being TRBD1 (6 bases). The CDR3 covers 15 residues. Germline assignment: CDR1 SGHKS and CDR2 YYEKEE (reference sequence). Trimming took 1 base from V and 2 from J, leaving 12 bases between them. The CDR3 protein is CASSLFSGVNTEAFF. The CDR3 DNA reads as TGTGCCAGCAGCTTGTTTTCAGGGGTTAACACTGAAGCTTTCTTT.

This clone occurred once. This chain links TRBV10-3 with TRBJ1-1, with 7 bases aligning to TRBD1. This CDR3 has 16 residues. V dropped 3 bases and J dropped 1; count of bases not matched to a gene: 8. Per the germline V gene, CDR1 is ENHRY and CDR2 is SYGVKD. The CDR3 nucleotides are TGTGCCATCAGTGATTTCACGGGACAGCCGAACACTGAAGCTTTCTTT. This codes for CAISDFTGQPNTEAFF.

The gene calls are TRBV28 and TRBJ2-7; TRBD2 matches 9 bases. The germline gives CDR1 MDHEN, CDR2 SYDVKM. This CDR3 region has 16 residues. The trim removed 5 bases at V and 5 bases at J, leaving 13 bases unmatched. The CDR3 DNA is TGTGCCAGCAGTCAAGCCACCGCGGGAGGGTCACACGAGCAGTACTTC. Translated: CASSQATAGGSHEQYF.

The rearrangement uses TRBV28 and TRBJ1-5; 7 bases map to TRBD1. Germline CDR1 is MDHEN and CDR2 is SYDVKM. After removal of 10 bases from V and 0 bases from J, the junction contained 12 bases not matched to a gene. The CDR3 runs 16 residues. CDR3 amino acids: CATWDRNLYSNQPQHF. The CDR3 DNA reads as TGTGCCACTTGGGACAGAAACTTATATAGCAATCAGCCCCAGCATTTT.

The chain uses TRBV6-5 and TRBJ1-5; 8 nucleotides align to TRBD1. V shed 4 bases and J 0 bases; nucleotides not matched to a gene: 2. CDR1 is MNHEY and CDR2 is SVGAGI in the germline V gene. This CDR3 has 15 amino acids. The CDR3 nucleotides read TGTGCCAGCAGTTGGACAGGGAATAGCAATCAGCCCCAGCATTTT. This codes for CASSWTGNSNQPQHF.

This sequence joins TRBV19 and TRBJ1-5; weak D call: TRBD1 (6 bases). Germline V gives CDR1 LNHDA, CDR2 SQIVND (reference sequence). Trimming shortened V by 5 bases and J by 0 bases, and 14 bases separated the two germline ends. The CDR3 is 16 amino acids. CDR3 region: CASSPRLGGSNQPQHF. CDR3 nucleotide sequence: TGTGCCAGTAGTCCCAGGCTAGGGGGTAGCAATCAGCCCCAGCATTTT.

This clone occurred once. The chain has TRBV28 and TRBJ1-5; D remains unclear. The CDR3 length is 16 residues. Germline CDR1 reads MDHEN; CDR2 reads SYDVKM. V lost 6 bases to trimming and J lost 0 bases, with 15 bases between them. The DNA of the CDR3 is TGTGCCAGCAGCTCTTTCTCGGGGATTAGCAATCAGCCCCAGCATTTT. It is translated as CASSSFSGISNQPQHF.

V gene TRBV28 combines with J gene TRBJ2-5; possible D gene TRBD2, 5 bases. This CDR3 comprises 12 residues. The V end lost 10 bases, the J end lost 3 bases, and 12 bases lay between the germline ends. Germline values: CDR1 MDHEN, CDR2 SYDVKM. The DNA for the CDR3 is TGTGCCACTAGCACAGCGAAAGAGACCCAGTACTTC. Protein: CATSTAKETQYF. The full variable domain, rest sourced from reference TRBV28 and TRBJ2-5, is DVKVTQSSRYLVKRTGEKVFLECVQDMDHENMFWYRQDPGLGLRLIYFSYDVKMKEKGDIPEGYSVSREKKERFSLILESASTNQTSMYLCATSTAKETQYFGPGTRLLVL.

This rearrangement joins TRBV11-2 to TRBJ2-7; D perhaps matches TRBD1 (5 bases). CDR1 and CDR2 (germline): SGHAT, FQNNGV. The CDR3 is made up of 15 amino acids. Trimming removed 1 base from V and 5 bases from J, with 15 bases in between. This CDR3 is CASSLVGQGTNEQYF. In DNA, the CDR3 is TGTGCCAGCAGCTTAGTAGGGCAGGGAACTAACGAGCAGTACTTC.

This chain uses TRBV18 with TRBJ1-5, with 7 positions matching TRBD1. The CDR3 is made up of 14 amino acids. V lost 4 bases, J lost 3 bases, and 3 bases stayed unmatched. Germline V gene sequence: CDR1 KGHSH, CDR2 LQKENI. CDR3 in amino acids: CASSRDSPNQPQHF. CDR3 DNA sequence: TGTGCCAGCTCACGGGACAGCCCCAATCAGCCCCAGCATTTT.